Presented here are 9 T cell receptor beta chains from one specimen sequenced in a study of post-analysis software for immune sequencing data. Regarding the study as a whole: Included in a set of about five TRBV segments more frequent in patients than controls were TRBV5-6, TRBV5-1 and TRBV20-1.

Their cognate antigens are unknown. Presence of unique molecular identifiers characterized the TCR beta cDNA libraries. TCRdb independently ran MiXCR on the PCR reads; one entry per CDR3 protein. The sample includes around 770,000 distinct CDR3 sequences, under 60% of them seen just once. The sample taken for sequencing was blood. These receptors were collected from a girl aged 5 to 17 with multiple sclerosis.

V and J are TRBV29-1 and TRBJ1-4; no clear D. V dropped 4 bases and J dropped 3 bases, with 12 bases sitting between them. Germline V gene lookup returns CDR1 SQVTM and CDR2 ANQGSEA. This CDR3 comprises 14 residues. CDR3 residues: CSVAWVFSNEKLFF. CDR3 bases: TGCAGCGTTGCTTGGGTCTTTTCTAATGAAAAACTGTTTTTT.

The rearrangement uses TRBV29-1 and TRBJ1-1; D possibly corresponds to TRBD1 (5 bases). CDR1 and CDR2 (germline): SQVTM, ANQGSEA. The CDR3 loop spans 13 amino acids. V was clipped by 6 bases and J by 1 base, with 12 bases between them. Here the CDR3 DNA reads TGCAGCGTGCTCAGGGTTGAGAACACTGAAGCTTTCTTT. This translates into CSVLRVENTEAFF.

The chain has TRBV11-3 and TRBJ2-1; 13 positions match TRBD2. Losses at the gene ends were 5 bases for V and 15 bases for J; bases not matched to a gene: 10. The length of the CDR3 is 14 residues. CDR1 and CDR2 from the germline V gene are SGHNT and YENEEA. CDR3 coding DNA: TGTGCCAGCAGCACGTCCGGGACTAGCGGGATCCGGTTCTTC. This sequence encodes CASSTSGTSGIRFF.

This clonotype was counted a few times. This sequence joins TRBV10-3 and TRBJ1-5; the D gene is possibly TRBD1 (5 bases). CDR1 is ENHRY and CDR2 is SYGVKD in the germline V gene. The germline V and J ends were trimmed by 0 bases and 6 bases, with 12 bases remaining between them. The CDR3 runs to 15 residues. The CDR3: CAISESGDESQPQHF. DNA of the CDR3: TGTGCCATCAGTGAGTCGGGGGACGAGAGTCAGCCCCAGCATTTT.

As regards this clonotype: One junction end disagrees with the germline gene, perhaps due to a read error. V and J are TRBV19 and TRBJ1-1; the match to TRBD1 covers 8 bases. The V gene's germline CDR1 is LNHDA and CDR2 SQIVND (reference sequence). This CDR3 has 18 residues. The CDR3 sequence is CASSTYRTGISFGAETFF. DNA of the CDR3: TGTGCCAGTAGTACATACCGGACAGGGATTTCCTTCGGGGCTGAAACTTTCTTT.

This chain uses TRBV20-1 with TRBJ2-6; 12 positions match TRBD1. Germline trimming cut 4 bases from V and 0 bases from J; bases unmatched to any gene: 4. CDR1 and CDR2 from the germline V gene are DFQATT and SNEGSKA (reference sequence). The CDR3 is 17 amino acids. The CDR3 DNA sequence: TGCAGTGCTATCACGGGACAGGGGGCCTCTGGGGCCAACGTCCTGACTTTC. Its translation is CSAITGQGASGANVLTF.

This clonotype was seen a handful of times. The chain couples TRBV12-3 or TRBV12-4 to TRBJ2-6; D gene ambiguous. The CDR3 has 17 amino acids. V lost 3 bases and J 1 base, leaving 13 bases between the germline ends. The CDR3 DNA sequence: TGTGCCAGCAGTTTCGGTCAGAGTACATCTGGGGCCAACGTCCTGACTTTC. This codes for CASSFGQSTSGANVLTF.

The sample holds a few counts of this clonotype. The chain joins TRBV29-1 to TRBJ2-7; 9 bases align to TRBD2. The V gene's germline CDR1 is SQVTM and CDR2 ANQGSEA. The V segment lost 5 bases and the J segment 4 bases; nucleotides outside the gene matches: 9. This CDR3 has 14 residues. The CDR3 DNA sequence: TGCAGCGTTTGGCTAGCGGGATCTCCATACGAGCAGTACTTC. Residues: CSVWLAGSPYEQYF.

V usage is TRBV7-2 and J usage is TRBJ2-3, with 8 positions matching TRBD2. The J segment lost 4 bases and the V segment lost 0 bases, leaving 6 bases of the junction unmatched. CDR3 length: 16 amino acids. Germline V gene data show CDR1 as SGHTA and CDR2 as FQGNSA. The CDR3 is CASSLATSAGADTQYF. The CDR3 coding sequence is TGTGCCAGCAGCTTAGCGACTAGCGCTGGGGCAGATACGCAGTATTTT. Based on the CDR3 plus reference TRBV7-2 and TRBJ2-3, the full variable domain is GAGVSQSPSNKVTEKGKDVELRCDPISGHTALYWYRQSLGQGLEFLIYFQGNSAPDKSGLPSDRFSAERTGGSVSTLTIQRTQQEDSAVYLCASSLATSAGADTQYFGPGTRLTVL.